Following are 28 T cell receptor beta chains from one sample sequenced in a study of cytomegalovirus exposure and HLA in healthy donors. Both 60 Vbeta primers and 13 Jbeta primers went into the PCR. Produced via immunoSEQ multiplex PCR; TCRdb's table is partial and in-frame only. Here the sample table reports about 150,000 clones. Specimen: PBMCs. These receptors originate from a woman aged 50 to 65 in good health and CMV-seronegative.

J is TRBJ2-1 and V is TRBV14; 9 bases line up with TRBD2. Germline assignment: CDR1 SGHDN and CDR2 FVKESK. The V gene end was trimmed by 2 bases and the J gene end by 6 bases; junction bases not matched to a gene: 23. The CDR3 length is 21 residues. The CDR3 nucleotides read TGTGCCAGCAGCCAATTCGGTCCCGTAGCGGGAGTTTCGGGAGGGTCCAATGAGCAGTTCTTC. Translating it yields CASSQFGPVAGVSGGSNEQFF.

This chain connects TRBV2 to TRBJ1-1, with TRBD1 matching over 8 bases. The CDR3 length is 14 residues. Germline V lookup: CDR1 SNHLY, CDR2 FYNNEI. The V segment lost 6 bases and the J segment 3 bases; nucleotides outside the gene matches: 6. The CDR3 loop is CASRVQGGYTEAFF. CDR3 bases: TGTGCCAGCAGAGTACAGGGGGGGTACACTGAAGCTTTCTTT.

The chain links TRBV7-2 to TRBJ1-6; 11 bases are shared with TRBD1. The germline gives CDR1 SGHTA, CDR2 FQGNSA. V was clipped by 1 base and J by 9 bases; unmatched bases: 2. The CDR3 runs to 15 residues. The CDR3 bases are TGTGCCAGCAGCTTAGGTGGGACAGGGGGTTCACCCCTCCACTTT. It is translated as CASSLGGTGGSPLHF.

The chain uses TRBV19 and TRBJ1-2; 7 bases agree with TRBD1. Germline V gene lookup returns CDR1 LNHDA and CDR2 SQIVND (reference sequence). The CDR3 is 16 residues long. The V and J ends lost 5 bases and 4 bases, in that order; junction bases with no gene match: 13. The CDR3: CASSGPQGEGAYGYTF. In DNA form, the CDR3 reads TGTGCCAGTAGTGGACCCCAGGGGGAAGGTGCCTATGGCTACACCTTC.

Details on this clone: Compared with germline, one end of the junction differs, possibly owing to a read error. This rearrangement joins TRBV19 to TRBJ1-1; the match to TRBD1 covers 7 bases. CDR1 and CDR2 (germline): LNHDA, SQIVND (reference sequence). The CDR3 is 13 amino acids. The CDR3 coding sequence is TGTGCCAGTAGTACCACTGACAGGGCTGAAGATTTCTTT. Translation gives CASSTTDRAEDFF.

This chain uses TRBV30 with TRBJ1-3, with no clear D. Germline V gives CDR1 GTSNPN, CDR2 SVGIG (reference sequence). V lost 7 bases and J 0 bases, leaving 10 bases between the germline ends. The CDR3 length is 13 residues. The CDR3 nucleotides are TGTGCCTACCAACAAAGCTCTGGAAACACCATATATTTT. It specifies CAYQQSSGNTIYF.

The gene calls are TRBV29-1 and TRBJ1-2; tentative D call: TRBD1 (6 bases). The CDR3 totals 15 residues. Germline V gene lookup returns CDR1 SQVTM and CDR2 ANQGSEA. The germline V and J ends were trimmed by 3 bases and 6 bases, with 20 bases remaining between them. In nucleotides, the CDR3 is TGCAGCGTTGATAGGTCGAACAGGGCGGGGGATGGCTACACCTTC. This codes for CSVDRSNRAGDGYTF.

The rearrangement joins TRBV9 to TRBJ2-7; 7 positions agree with TRBD2. The V segment lost 3 bases and the J segment 2 bases; nucleotides outside the gene matches: 5. Germline V gives CDR1 SGDLS, CDR2 YYNGEE. This CDR3 is 14 amino acids long. CDR3: CASSAHGGTYEQYF. CDR3 DNA: TGTGCCAGCAGCGCCCACGGGGGGACCTACGAGCAGTACTTC.

The CDR3 loop reads CASSPHRGRVNTEAFF. CDR3 in DNA: TGTGCCAGCAGCCCCCACAGGGGGCGTGTGAACACTGAAGCTTTCTTT. The chain combines TRBV7-2 with TRBJ1-1, with 9 bases that match TRBD1. The CDR3 totals 16 residues. The germline gives CDR1 SGHTA, CDR2 FQGNSA. Unmatched junction bases numbered 7, after V lost 5 bases and J lost 0 bases.

This CDR3 is CATSRGTSGSTDTQYF. The CDR3 nucleotides are TGTGCCACCAGCAGAGGGACTAGCGGGAGCACAGATACGCAGTATTTT. The rearrangement uses TRBV15 and TRBJ2-3, with 11 bases lining up with TRBD2. V lost 1 base to trimming and J lost 0 bases; unmatched junction nucleotides: 0. Germline assignment: CDR1 LNHNV and CDR2 YYDKDF (reference sequence). The CDR3 contains 16 residues.

V usage is TRBV25-1 and J usage is TRBJ2-1; a possible D gene is TRBD2 (6 bases). The germline CDR1 and CDR2 sequences are MGHDK and SYGVNS. V was cut by 0 bases and J by 6 bases, with 12 bases left in between. The CDR3 has 15 amino acids. The CDR3 nucleotides are TGTGCCAGCAGTGAATATCGGGGGAGTAGCAATGAGCAGTTCTTC. It specifies CASSEYRGSSNEQFF.

V gene TRBV6-5 combines with J gene TRBJ2-5; TRBD1 aligns across 10 bases. The germline CDR1 and CDR2 sequences are MNHEY and SVGAGI. V lost 1 base, J lost 5 bases, and 4 bases stayed unmatched. The CDR3 spans 15 residues. The CDR3 sequence: CASSYLGQGLETQYF. CDR3 DNA sequence: TGTGCCAGCAGTTACTTGGGACAGGGGTTGGAGACCCAGTACTTC.

The gene calls are TRBV11-3 and TRBJ2-7; 7 bases fit TRBD2. Trimming at V came to 7 bases and at J to 7 bases, leaving 13 bases not matched to a gene. Germline V gene data show CDR1 as SGHNT and CDR2 as YENEEA. The CDR3 extends over 14 amino acids. The CDR3 sequence: CASTTTSSHREQYF. Written as DNA, the CDR3 is TGTGCCAGCACCACGACTAGCTCACATCGGGAGCAGTACTTC.

The chain uses TRBV28 and TRBJ2-3; D perhaps matches TRBD2 (6 bases). V was clipped by 3 bases and J by 0 bases, with 7 bases between them. Germline V CDR1 and CDR2: MDHEN, SYDVKM. This CDR3 region has 14 residues. The CDR3 DNA follows: TGTGCCAGCAGTTTCAGCGGGAGCACAGATACGCAGTATTTT. Its translation: CASSFSGSTDTQYF.

The chain combines TRBV5-1 with TRBJ2-1, with TRBD2 matching over 9 bases. After removal of 5 bases from V and 8 bases from J, the junction contained 11 bases not matched to a gene. The CDR3 extends over 15 amino acids. In germline, CDR1 is SGHRS, CDR2 YFSETQ. The CDR3 DNA sequence: TGCGCCAGCAGTACGCAGCGGGAGGTTGTCCATGAGCAGTTCTTC. Its protein product is CASSTQREVVHEQFF.

The chain couples TRBV4-1 to TRBJ1-1; D perhaps matches TRBD1 (5 bases). This CDR3 spans 14 amino acids. Germline CDR1 reads MGHRA; CDR2 reads YSYEKL. V shed 6 bases and J shed 2 bases, with 13 bases lying between them. In DNA, the CDR3 is TGCGCCAGCAGACCCGGACACATAAACACTGAAGCTTTCTTT. Its protein is CASRPGHINTEAFF.

The J gene is TRBJ1-4, the V gene TRBV7-2; D is unresolved. The CDR3 spans 14 residues. V lost 2 bases to trimming and J lost 3 bases, with 7 bases between them. Germline V gives CDR1 SGHTA, CDR2 FQGNSA. As DNA, the CDR3 is TGTGCCAGCAGCTTATACACAGCTAATGAAAAACTGTTTTTT. Its protein product is CASSLYTANEKLFF.

The chain carries TRBV27 and TRBJ2-7; 7 bases are a match to TRBD1. CDR1 is MNHEY and CDR2 is SMNVEV in the germline V gene (reference sequence). The ends lost 3 bases at V and 3 bases at J; junction bases unmatched: 8. The length of the CDR3 is 15 residues. CDR3 DNA: TGTGCCAGCAGTTTTCGTCCGGGACAGAACTACGAGCAGTACTTC. Translating it yields CASSFRPGQNYEQYF.

This chain links TRBV28 with TRBJ1-3; D may be TRBD1 (6 bases). V dropped 4 bases and J dropped 3 bases, with 16 bases sitting between them. The V gene's germline CDR1 is MDHEN and CDR2 SYDVKM. This CDR3 has 16 residues. CDR3 nucleotides: TGTGCCAGCAGTTCCTCGGCGGGGGCCGGTGGAAACACCATATATTTT. This sequence encodes CASSSSAGAGGNTIYF.

The chain carries TRBV9 and TRBJ2-2; D might be TRBD2 (5 bases). CDR3 size: 16 residues. Per the germline V gene, CDR1 is SGDLS and CDR2 is YYNGEE. V gave up 1 base and J gave up 4 bases, with 14 bases separating them. The CDR3 region is CASSVTALVSTGELFF. CDR3 coding DNA: TGTGCCAGCAGCGTAACGGCACTAGTCAGCACCGGGGAGCTGTTTTTT. The variable domain in full, completed from reference TRBV9 and TRBJ2-2, reads DSGVTQTPKHLITATGQRVTLRCSPRSGDLSVYWYQQSLDQGLQFLIQYYNGEERAKGNILERFSAQQFPDLHSELNLSSLELGDSALYFCASSVTALVSTGELFFGEGSRLTVL.

J is TRBJ2-1 and V is TRBV28, with 9 bases lining up with TRBD1. Germline CDR1 and CDR2: MDHEN and SYDVKM. V shed 6 bases and J 7 bases; nucleotides not matched to a gene: 10. This CDR3 comprises 15 residues. The CDR3 DNA reads TGTGCCAGCAGATTTACAGGGGGCTTGGGGAATGAGCAGTTCTTC. This translates into CASRFTGGLGNEQFF.

CDR3: CASSPLAGGPDTQYF. CDR3 DNA sequence: TGTGCCAGCAGCCCCCTAGCGGGGGGGCCCGATACGCAGTATTTT. The chain links TRBV5-4 to TRBJ2-3; 12 nucleotides match TRBD2. CDR1 SGHNT and CDR2 YYREEE come from the germline V gene (reference sequence). Unmatched junction bases numbered 6, after V lost 4 bases and J lost 6 bases. The CDR3 contains 15 residues.

The chain couples TRBV9 to TRBJ2-5; possibly TRBD1 for D (6 bases). V shed 5 bases and J shed 4 bases, with 12 bases lying between them. The CDR3 covers 13 residues. Germline V gives CDR1 SGDLS, CDR2 YYNGEE. CDR3 DNA sequence: TGTGCCAGCAGTGAACAGGGTCGAGAGACCCAGTACTTC. Protein product: CASSEQGRETQYF.

The chain links TRBV4-2 to TRBJ2-2; 8 positions agree with TRBD2. This CDR3 contains 17 residues. The V gene's germline CDR1 is LGHNA and CDR2 YNFKEQ. With 0 bases clipped from V and 4 bases from J, the junction kept 7 bases outside the gene matches. The CDR3 coding sequence is TGTGCCAGCAGCCAAGATCCGGCTAGCGGGTCCACCGGGGAGCTGTTTTTT. Its protein is CASSQDPASGSTGELFF.

The rearrangement links TRBV30 to TRBJ1-2, with a tentative D call TRBD1 (6 bases). The CDR3 has 15 amino acids. The V gene's germline CDR1 is GTSNPN and CDR2 SVGIG (reference sequence). Trimming left V 3 bases short and J 4 bases short, with 18 bases between. Written as DNA, the CDR3 is TGTGCCTGGAGAGGGGCCCAGGGGTACGGCTATGGCTACACCTTC. It codes for CAWRGAQGYGYGYTF.

V usage is TRBV10-3 and J usage is TRBJ1-4; 8 bases fit TRBD1. J was trimmed by 5 bases and V by 10 bases; bases with no gene match: 6. There are 13 residues in the CDR3. Per the germline V gene, CDR1 is ENHRY and CDR2 is SYGVKD. As DNA, the CDR3 is TGTGCCACCGCGACAGGGGAGAATGAAAAACTGTTTTTT. Its translation: CATATGENEKLFF.

The gene calls are TRBV5-1 and TRBJ1-5, with 7 bases fitting TRBD1. There are 16 residues in the CDR3. V lost 1 base to trimming and J lost 0 bases; unmatched junction nucleotides: 4. The germline V gene has CDR1 SGHRS and CDR2 YFSETQ. The chain's CDR3 is CASSLTGDYSNQPQHF. As DNA, the CDR3 is TGCGCCAGCAGCTTGACAGGGGATTATAGCAATCAGCCCCAGCATTTT.

This rearrangement joins TRBV5-1 to TRBJ1-4; D unclear. The germline V gene has CDR1 SGHRS and CDR2 YFSETQ. V dropped 0 bases and J dropped 3 bases, with 9 bases sitting between them. The CDR3 sequence is 15 residues long. CDR3 in DNA: TGCGCCAGCAGCTTGGATCCAATCCCTAATGAAAAACTGTTTTTT. This encodes CASSLDPIPNEKLFF.